The clone carrying this TCR beta chain has a handful of counts. The CDR3 is 16 residues long. The germline gives CDR1 SGHRS, CDR2 YFSETQ. Trimming cost V 1 base and J 7 bases; bases outside gene matches: 11. In the original workflow: Estimated nucleated cell counts came from reference gene primer amplification. The data were produced by immunoSEQ multiplex PCR, yet TCRdb's version contains in-frame clones alone and is incomplete. V, J and clone size reflect that table, while D and trimming were determined from the DNA. The sample has some 80,000 clones, roughly 88% seen once. This sample was taken from a study of blood T cell repertoires in COVID-19. Study-wide context: Material from acute and convalescent COVID-19 was sourced from the United States, Italy and Spain. PBMCs, B-cell-depleted T cells, or T cells provided the cDNA or gDNA that made up the material.

The receptor was isolated from a human donor in a cohort sampled during active COVID-19. The chain employs TRBV5-1 and TRBJ1-5; TRBD1 matches 7 bases. What was sequenced was peripheral blood. CDR3: CASSLPKTGADQPQHF. The DNA of the CDR3 is TGCGCCAGCAGCTTGCCCAAAACAGGGGCAGACCAGCCCCAGCATTTT.